The 25 T cell receptor beta chains in this list originate from one sample, sequenced in a study of blood T cells in healthy people across ages. The second PCR ran about 6 to 11 cycles with a sample-barcoded 5' primer and J-beta primers. MiXCR, run by TCRdb on the 5' RACE reads, gives a single entry per CDR3 protein. The sample carries approximately 800,000 distinct CDR3 sequences, about 26% recorded once. The same data also contributed to another study, on T cells of mothers and their children.

The specimen was blood. The origin of the receptors is a boy aged 5-17 years in good health.

This chain uses TRBV5-5 with TRBJ1-6; D ambiguous. The CDR3 runs to 16 residues. V dropped 4 bases and J dropped 10 bases, with 21 bases sitting between them. Germline V gene sequence: CDR1 SGHKS, CDR2 YYEKEE (reference sequence). CDR3 amino acids: CASSISRAPEYSPLHF. The CDR3 DNA is TGTGCCAGCAGCATCTCCCGGGCCCCCGAATACTCACCCCTCCACTTT. Full variable domain (rest looked up from reference TRBV5-5 and TRBJ1-6): DAGVTQSPTHLIKTRGQQVTLRCSPISGHKSVSWYQQVLGQGPQFIFQYYEKEERGRGNFPDRFSARQFPNYSSELNVNALLLGDSALYLCASSISRAPEYSPLHFGNGTRLTVT.

This clonotype occurred a few times. The CDR3 nucleotides read TGCAGCGTTGGTTCGGAAGGTCAGGGTGAAAAACTGTTTTTT. Translation: CSVGSEGQGEKLFF. This chain links TRBV29-1 with TRBJ1-4, with D perhaps TRBD1 (5 bases). The V end was cut by 4 bases, the J end by 7 bases, with 16 bases between. CDR3 length: 14 residues. From germline, CDR1 is SQVTM and CDR2 ANQGSEA.

The V and J genes are TRBV6-5 and TRBJ1-1; D uncertain. Germline CDR1 and CDR2: MNHEY and SVGAGI. Trimming pared 6 bases from V and 4 bases from J, leaving 21 bases between. This CDR3 spans 16 amino acids. As DNA, the CDR3 is TGTGCCAGCAGCCCCGAATCGGACCCCGGAGGCACTGAAGCTTTCTTT. Its translation: CASSPESDPGGTEAFF.

This clonotype showed up many times. This sequence joins TRBV10-3 and TRBJ2-2; D might be TRBD1 or TRBD2, each matching 5 bases. The V gene's germline CDR1 is ENHRY and CDR2 SYGVKD. The length of the CDR3 is 16 residues. With 0 bases removed from V and 2 bases from J, the gap between germline ends came to 10 bases. The CDR3 protein is CAISESRDANTGELFF. The CDR3 DNA reads TGTGCCATCAGTGAGTCGAGGGACGCCAACACCGGGGAGCTGTTTTTT.

This clonotype was picked up a small number of times. V gene TRBV29-1 combines with J gene TRBJ2-1, with TRBD2 identical over 10 bases. Germline CDR1 is SQVTM and CDR2 is ANQGSEA. The CDR3 is made up of 16 amino acids. The V gene end was trimmed by 0 bases and the J gene end by 6 bases; junction bases not matched to a gene: 8. The CDR3 DNA is TGCAGCGTTGAAGATCCTCGGCCTAGCGGGAGCAATGAGCAGTTCTTC. This codes for CSVEDPRPSGSNEQFF.

This clonotype turned up a few times. The chain carries TRBV6-1 and TRBJ1-4, with 7 bases lining up with TRBD1. With V trimmed by 8 bases and J by 6 bases, 6 bases remained unmatched. This CDR3 spans 13 amino acids. Germline V lookup: CDR1 MNHNS, CDR2 SASEGT. The CDR3 loop reads CASRGGVDEKLFF. CDR3 nucleotide sequence: TGTGCCAGCCGAGGGGGCGTGGATGAAAAACTGTTTTTT.

V usage is TRBV6-1 and J usage is TRBJ2-3, with TRBD1 identical over 10 bases. V trimming: 3 bases; J trimming: 5 bases; junction bases outside the gene matches: 2. Germline V gene data show CDR1 as MNHNS and CDR2 as SASEGT. The CDR3 totals 14 residues. This CDR3 reads CASSEGQGRDTQYF. The CDR3, as DNA: TGTGCCAGCAGTGAGGGACAGGGGAGAGATACGCAGTATTTT.

This clonotype was counted between two and nine times. The chain carries TRBV28 and TRBJ2-5; D uncertain. The closer fit of TRBJ2-1 to the DNA end suggests the J call may be wrong. The CDR3 is made up of 11 amino acids. The germline V gene has CDR1 MDHEN and CDR2 SYDVKM. The chain's CDR3 is CASNRQNEQFF. The CDR3 coding sequence is TGTGCCAGCAATCGGCAGAATGAGCAGTTCTTC.

The CDR3 nucleotides are TGCGCCAGCAGCCCCCGATCGACTAGCGTCACAGATACGCAGTATTTT. Residues: CASSPRSTSVTDTQYF. The V gene is TRBV5-1, the J gene TRBJ2-3; 8 positions agree with TRBD2. Germline loops: CDR1 SGHRS, CDR2 YFSETQ. J gave up 2 bases and V 4 bases, and 9 bases lay outside the gene matches. The CDR3 runs to 16 residues.

This clonotype was seen a few times. This sequence joins TRBV7-8 and TRBJ2-1; a weak D match, TRBD1 (5 bases). V was cut by 4 bases and J by 6 bases, with 10 bases left in between. CDR1 is SGHVS and CDR2 is FQNEAQ in the germline V gene. CDR3 size: 13 residues. CDR3 sequence (DNA): TGTGCCAGCAGCTCCGACAGATCCAATGAGCAGTTCTTC. This sequence encodes CASSSDRSNEQFF.

The chain has TRBV2 and TRBJ1-4; tentatively, D is TRBD1 (5 bases). This CDR3 spans 14 amino acids. Germline V lookup: CDR1 SNHLY, CDR2 FYNNEI. The V gene lost 8 bases and the J gene lost 8 bases, with 18 bases spanning the gap. The CDR3 spells CASFQEAGREKLFF. CDR3 in DNA: TGTGCCAGCTTTCAGGAGGCGGGACGCGAAAAACTGTTTTTT.

In this sample, this clonotype turned up a few times. This sequence joins TRBV12-3 or TRBV12-4 and TRBJ2-1, with 10 nucleotides matching TRBD2. This CDR3 has 15 amino acids. The J segment lost 8 bases and the V segment lost 8 bases, leaving 12 bases of the junction unmatched. Written as DNA, the CDR3 is TGTGCCAGCGGACCGGCTAGCGGGGGTCGCGATGAGCAGTTCTTC. As protein: CASGPASGGRDEQFF.

The gene calls are TRBV12-5 and TRBJ2-2, with a weak D call TRBD2 (6 bases). The length of the CDR3 is 15 residues. Germline lookup yields CDR1 LGHNT and CDR2 FRNRAP. Deletions cut 6 bases from V and 6 bases from J, with 17 bases between. DNA for the CDR3: TGTGCTAGTGGACTGGGACTGGGAATCGCCGGGGAGCTGTTTTTT. It yields the protein CASGLGLGIAGELFF.

The gene calls are TRBV20-1 and TRBJ2-7, with 10 bases identical to TRBD1. V was clipped by 5 bases and J by 0 bases; unmatched bases: 4. CDR1 is DFQATT, CDR2 SNEGSKA, per germline (reference sequence). The CDR3 contains 14 residues. The CDR3 nucleotides are TGCAGTGCTCTCGGGACAGGGGTCTCCTACGAGCAGTACTTC. Translated, it gives CSALGTGVSYEQYF.

This clonotype was recorded a few times. Sequence at one end of the junction differs from germline and may be a read error. The rearrangement links TRBV5-1 to TRBJ2-5, with D possibly TRBD1 on 5 matching bases. The germline CDR1 and CDR2 sequences are SGHRS and YFSETQ. This CDR3 spans 13 amino acids. CDR3 region: CAGSDGIRGTQYF. The CDR3 bases are TGCGCCGGCAGCGACGGTATAAGGGGGACCCAGTACTTC. Looking up the rest from reference TRBV5-1 and TRBJ2-5 gives the full variable domain: KAGVTQTPRYLIKTRGQQVTLSCSPISGHRSVSWYQQTPGQGLQFLFEYFSETQRNKGNFPGRFSGRQFSNSRSEMNVSTLELGDSALYLCAGSDGIRGTQYFGPGTRLLVL.

This clonotype was seen only a few times. The genes are TRBV20-1 and TRBJ2-4, with TRBD2 identical over 10 bases. With V trimmed by 7 bases and J by 0 bases, 9 bases remained unmatched. Germline V gene data show CDR1 as DFQATT and CDR2 as SNEGSKA (reference sequence). CDR3 length: 16 amino acids. CDR3 amino acids: CSVSLAGALAKNIQYF. DNA of the CDR3: TGCAGTGTTAGTCTAGCGGGGGCTCTAGCCAAAAACATTCAGTACTTC.

V usage is TRBV4-1 and J usage is TRBJ2-5; 7 bases are shared with TRBD2. Trimming removed 1 base from V and 5 bases from J; junction bases left unmatched: 7. The germline V gene has CDR1 MGHRA and CDR2 YSYEKL. The CDR3 totals 15 residues. CDR3: CASSQVGRVSETQYF. The CDR3 region has the DNA TGCGCCAGCAGCCAAGTAGGGAGGGTCTCGGAGACCCAGTACTTC.

The chain links TRBV11-2 to TRBJ2-5, with D perhaps matching TRBD2 (5 bases). The J call may be incorrect, as the DNA end agrees better with TRBJ2-1. From germline, CDR1 is SGHAT and CDR2 FQNNGV. The CDR3 totals 14 residues. CDR3 nucleotide sequence: TGTGCCAGCAGCCCTTATCGGGCGAGCGGTGAGCAGTTCTTC. It codes for CASSPYRASGEQFF.

V is TRBV5-1 and J is TRBJ2-6; D remains ambiguous. The CDR3 spans 15 residues. V dropped 2 bases and J dropped 0 bases, with 6 bases sitting between them. The germline V gene encodes CDR1 SGHRS and CDR2 YFSETQ. The CDR3 sequence: CASSFIASGANVLTF. The CDR3 DNA follows: TGCGCCAGCAGCTTTATCGCCTCTGGGGCCAACGTCCTGACTTTC.

The CDR3 nucleotides read TGCAGTGCTATGAGGCAGGCCTACGAGCAGTACTTC. Translated: CSAMRQAYEQYF. The chain employs TRBV20-1 and TRBJ2-5; D not resolved. The J call may be faulty, since TRBJ2-7 better matches the DNA end. The CDR3 extends over 12 amino acids. The germline V gene has CDR1 DFQATT and CDR2 SNEGSKA (reference sequence).

This clonotype was counted a single time. The chain has TRBV20-1 and TRBJ1-4, with D possibly being TRBD1 (5 bases). This CDR3 has 15 residues. CDR1 and CDR2 (germline): DFQATT, SNEGSKA (reference sequence). The ends were cut back, 0 bases at V and 4 bases at J, with 12 bases in the middle. The CDR3 nucleotides read TGCAGTGCTAGAGATCGCGGCCAGGGTAATGAAAAACTGTTTTTT. Its protein product is CSARDRGQGNEKLFF.

This clonotype has only a few counts. This chain joins TRBV20-1 and TRBJ2-5; 7 bases agree with TRBD2. The better agreement between TRBJ2-1 and the DNA end casts doubt on the J call. This CDR3 region has 14 residues. Germline V CDR1 and CDR2: DFQATT, SNEGSKA (reference sequence). The CDR3 nucleotides read TGCAGTGCTAGAGGACGGGGGGTTCGGAATGAGCAGTTCTTC. It translates to CSARGRGVRNEQFF.

The sample holds a few counts of this clonotype. J is TRBJ2-3 and V is TRBV5-1; no firm D call. CDR3 length: 14 residues. Germline V gives CDR1 SGHRS, CDR2 YFSETQ. Trimming shortened V by 4 bases and J by 0 bases, and 9 bases separated the two germline ends. CDR3: CASSREISTDTQYF. For the CDR3, the DNA is TGCGCCAGCAGCAGGGAAATTAGCACAGATACGCAGTATTTT.

This clonotype occurred a few times. CDR3 coding DNA: TGCGCCAGCAGTGTGACGGGGGCCCAAGAGACCCAGTACTTC. Amino acid sequence: CASSVTGAQETQYF. The J gene is TRBJ2-5, the V gene TRBV10-2; possibly TRBD1 or TRBD2 for D (6 bases each). V was pared by 4 bases and J by 1 base, with 10 bases between. This CDR3 has 14 amino acids. Germline values: CDR1 WSHSY, CDR2 SAAADI.

The chain couples TRBV2 to TRBJ2-3; D unresolved. CDR1 and CDR2 (germline): SNHLY, FYNNEI. This CDR3 contains 15 residues. V lost 2 bases and J lost 3, with 12 bases in between. In nucleotides, the CDR3 is TGTGCCAGCAGTGAACTACTCTCTACTACAGATACGCAGTATTTT. Its translation: CASSELLSTTDTQYF.